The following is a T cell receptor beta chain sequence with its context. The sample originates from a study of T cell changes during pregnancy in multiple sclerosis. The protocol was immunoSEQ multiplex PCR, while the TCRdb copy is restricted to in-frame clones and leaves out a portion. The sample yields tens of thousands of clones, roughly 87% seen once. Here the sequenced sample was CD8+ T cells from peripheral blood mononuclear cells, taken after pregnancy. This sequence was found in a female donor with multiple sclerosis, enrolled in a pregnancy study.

CDR3 sequence (DNA): TGTGCCAGCAGCGAACTTAGCGGCGACTACGAGCAGTACTTC. Protein: CASSELSGDYEQYF. The V and J genes are TRBV7-9 and TRBJ2-7; maybe TRBD2 (6 bases). This CDR3 comprises 14 residues. V dropped 5 bases and J dropped 3 bases, with 14 bases sitting between them. Germline V CDR1 and CDR2: SEHNR, FQNEAQ (reference sequence).